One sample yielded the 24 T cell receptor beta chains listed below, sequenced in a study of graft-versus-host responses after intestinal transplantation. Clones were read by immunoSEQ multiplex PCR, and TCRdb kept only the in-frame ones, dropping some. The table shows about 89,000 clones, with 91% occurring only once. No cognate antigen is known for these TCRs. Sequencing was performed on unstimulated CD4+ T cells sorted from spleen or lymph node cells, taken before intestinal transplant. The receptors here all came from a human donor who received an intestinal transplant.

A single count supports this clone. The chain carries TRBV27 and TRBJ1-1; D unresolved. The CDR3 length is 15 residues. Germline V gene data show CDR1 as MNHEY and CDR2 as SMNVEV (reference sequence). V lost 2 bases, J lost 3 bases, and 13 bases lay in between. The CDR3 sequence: CASSLGSGRDTEAFF. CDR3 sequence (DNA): TGTGCCAGCAGTTTAGGGTCCGGGAGGGACACTGAAGCTTTCTTT.

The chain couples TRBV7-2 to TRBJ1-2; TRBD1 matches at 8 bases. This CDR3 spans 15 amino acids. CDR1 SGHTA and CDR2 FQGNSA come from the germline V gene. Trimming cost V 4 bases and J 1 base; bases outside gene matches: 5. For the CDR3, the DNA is TGTGCCAGCAGCTCCCGGACAGGGCTTAACTATGGCTACACCTTC. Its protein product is CASSSRTGLNYGYTF. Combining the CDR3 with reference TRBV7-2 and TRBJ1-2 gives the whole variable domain GAGVSQSPSNKVTEKGKDVELRCDPISGHTALYWYRQSLGQGLEFLIYFQGNSAPDKSGLPSDRFSAERTGGSVSTLTIQRTQQEDSAVYLCASSSRTGLNYGYTFGSGTRLTVV.

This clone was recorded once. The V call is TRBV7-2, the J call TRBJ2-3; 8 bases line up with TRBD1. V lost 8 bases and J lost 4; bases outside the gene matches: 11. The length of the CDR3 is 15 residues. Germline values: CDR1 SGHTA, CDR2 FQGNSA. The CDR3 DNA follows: TGTGCCAGCGGAAGGGACAGGCCTCCCCCAGATACGCAGTATTTT. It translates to CASGRDRPPPDTQYF. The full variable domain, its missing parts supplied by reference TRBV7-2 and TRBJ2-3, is GAGVSQSPSNKVTEKGKDVELRCDPISGHTALYWYRQSLGQGLEFLIYFQGNSAPDKSGLPSDRFSAERTGGSVSTLTIQRTQQEDSAVYLCASGRDRPPPDTQYFGPGTRLTVL.

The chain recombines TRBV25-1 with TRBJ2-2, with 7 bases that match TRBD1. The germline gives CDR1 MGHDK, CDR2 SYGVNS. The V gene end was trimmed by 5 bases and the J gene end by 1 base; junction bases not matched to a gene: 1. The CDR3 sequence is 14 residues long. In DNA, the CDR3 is TGTGCCAGCAGTAGACAGGGGAACACCGGGGAGCTGTTTTTT. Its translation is CASSRQGNTGELFF.

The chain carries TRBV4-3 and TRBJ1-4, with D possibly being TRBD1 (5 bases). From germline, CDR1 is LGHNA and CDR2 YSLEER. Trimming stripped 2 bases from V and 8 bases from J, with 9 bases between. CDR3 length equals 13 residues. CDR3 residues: CASSQQGGEKLFF. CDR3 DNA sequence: TGCGCCAGCAGCCAACAGGGAGGCGAAAAACTGTTTTTT.

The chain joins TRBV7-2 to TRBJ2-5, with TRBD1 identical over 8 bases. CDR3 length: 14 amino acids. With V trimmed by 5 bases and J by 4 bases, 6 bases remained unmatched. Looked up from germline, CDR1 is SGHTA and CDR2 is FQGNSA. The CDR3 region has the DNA TGTGCCAGCAGCCCTCGGACAGGGCCAGAGACCCAGTACTTC. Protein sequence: CASSPRTGPETQYF.

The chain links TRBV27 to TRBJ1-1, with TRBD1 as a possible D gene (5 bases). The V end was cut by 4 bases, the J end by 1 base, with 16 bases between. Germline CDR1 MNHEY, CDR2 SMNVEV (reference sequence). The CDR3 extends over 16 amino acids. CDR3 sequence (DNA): TGTGCCAGCAGTTCCCGTCCCGGGACTCCGAACACTGAAGCTTTCTTT. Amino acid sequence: CASSSRPGTPNTEAFF.

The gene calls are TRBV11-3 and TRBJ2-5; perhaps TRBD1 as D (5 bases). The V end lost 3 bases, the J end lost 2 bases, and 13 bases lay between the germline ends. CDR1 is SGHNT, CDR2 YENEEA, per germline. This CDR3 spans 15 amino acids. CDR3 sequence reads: CASSLRQPLQETQYF. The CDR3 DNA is TGTGCCAGCAGCTTGAGACAGCCGCTGCAAGAGACCCAGTACTTC.

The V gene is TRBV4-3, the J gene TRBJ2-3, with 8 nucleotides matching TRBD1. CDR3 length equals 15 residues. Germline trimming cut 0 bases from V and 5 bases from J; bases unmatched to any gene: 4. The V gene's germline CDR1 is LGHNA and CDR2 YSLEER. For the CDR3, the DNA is TGCGCCAGCAGCCAAGAGATAACAGGGGGAGATACGCAGTATTTT. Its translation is CASSQEITGGDTQYF.

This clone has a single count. For the CDR3, the DNA is TGTGCCAGCCGGACAGGAGTGAGCAATCAGCCCCAGCATTTT. Translation: CASRTGVSNQPQHF. The chain carries TRBV18 and TRBJ1-5; 7 bases agree with TRBD1. V shed 8 bases, J shed 1 base, and the junction held 5 bases outside the gene matches. CDR1 is KGHSH and CDR2 is LQKENI in the germline V gene. This CDR3 spans 14 amino acids.

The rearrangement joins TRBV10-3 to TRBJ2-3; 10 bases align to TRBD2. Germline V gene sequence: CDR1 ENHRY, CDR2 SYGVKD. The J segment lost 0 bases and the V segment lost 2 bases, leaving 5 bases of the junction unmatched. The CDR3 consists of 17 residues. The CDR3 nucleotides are TGTGCCATCAGTGAGATAAGACTAGCGGGTAGCACAGATACGCAGTATTTT. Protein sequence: CAISEIRLAGSTDTQYF.

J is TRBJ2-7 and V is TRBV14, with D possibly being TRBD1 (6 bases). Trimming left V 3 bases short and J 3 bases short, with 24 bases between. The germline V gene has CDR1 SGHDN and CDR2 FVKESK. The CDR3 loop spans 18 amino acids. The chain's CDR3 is CASSQVPSGPQGLYEQYF. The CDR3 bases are TGTGCCAGCAGCCAGGTCCCATCCGGGCCTCAGGGGCTCTACGAGCAGTACTTC. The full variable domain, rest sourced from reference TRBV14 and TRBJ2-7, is EAGVTQFPSHSVIEKGQTVTLRCDPISGHDNLYWYRRVMGKEIKFLLHFVKESKQDESGMPNNRFLAERTGGTYSTLKVQPAELEDSGVYFCASSQVPSGPQGLYEQYFGPGTRLTVT.

In DNA form, the CDR3 reads TGTGCCAGCAGCTCCTTAGCGGGGGGGTCCCCAGATACGCAGTATTTT. Its protein is CASSSLAGGSPDTQYF. This chain connects TRBV7-2 to TRBJ2-3; 11 nucleotides agree with TRBD2. The ends lost 4 bases at V and 4 bases at J; junction bases unmatched: 7. The length of the CDR3 is 16 residues. Looked up from germline, CDR1 is SGHTA and CDR2 is FQGNSA.

This CDR3 reads CASSQDAGRGSTDTQYF. The CDR3 DNA reads as TGCGCCAGCAGCCAAGACGCAGGCCGAGGGAGCACAGATACGCAGTATTTT. V is TRBV4-3 and J is TRBJ2-3, with D tentatively TRBD2 (5 bases). Germline assignment: CDR1 LGHNA and CDR2 YSLEER. The CDR3 runs 17 residues. V lost 0 bases to trimming and J lost 0 bases, with 13 bases between them.

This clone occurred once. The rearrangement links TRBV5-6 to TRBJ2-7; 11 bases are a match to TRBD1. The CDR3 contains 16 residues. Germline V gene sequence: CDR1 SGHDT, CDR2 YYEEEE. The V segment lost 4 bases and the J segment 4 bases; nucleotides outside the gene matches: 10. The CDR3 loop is CASSHGQGAPNYEQYF. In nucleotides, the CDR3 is TGTGCCAGCAGCCACGGACAGGGGGCGCCAAATTACGAGCAGTACTTC.

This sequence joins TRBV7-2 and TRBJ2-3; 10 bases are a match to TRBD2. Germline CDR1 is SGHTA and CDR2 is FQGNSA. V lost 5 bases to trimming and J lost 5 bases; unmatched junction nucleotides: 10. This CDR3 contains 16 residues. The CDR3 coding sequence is TGTGCCAGCAGCGTCGAATTTAGCGGGGGGATAGATACGCAGTATTTT. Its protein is CASSVEFSGGIDTQYF.

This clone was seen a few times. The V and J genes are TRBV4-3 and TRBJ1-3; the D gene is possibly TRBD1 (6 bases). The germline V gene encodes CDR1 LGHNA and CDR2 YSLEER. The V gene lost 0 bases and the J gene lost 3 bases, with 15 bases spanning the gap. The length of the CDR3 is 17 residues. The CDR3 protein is CASSQDSAGAVGNTIYF. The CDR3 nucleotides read TGCGCCAGCAGCCAAGATTCGGCAGGGGCTGTTGGAAACACCATATATTTT.

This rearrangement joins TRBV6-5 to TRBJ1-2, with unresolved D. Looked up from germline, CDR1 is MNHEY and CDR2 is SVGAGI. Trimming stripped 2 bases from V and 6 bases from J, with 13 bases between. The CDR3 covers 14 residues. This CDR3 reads CASSYGGSRDGYTF. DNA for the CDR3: TGTGCCAGCAGTTACGGAGGGTCGCGAGATGGCTACACCTTC.

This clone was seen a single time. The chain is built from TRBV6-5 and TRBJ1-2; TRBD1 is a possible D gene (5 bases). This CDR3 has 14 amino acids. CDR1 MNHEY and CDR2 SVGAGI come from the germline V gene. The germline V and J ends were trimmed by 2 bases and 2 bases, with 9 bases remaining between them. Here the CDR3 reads CASSYGDRNYGYTF. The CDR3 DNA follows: TGTGCCAGCAGTTACGGTGACAGAAACTATGGCTACACCTTC.

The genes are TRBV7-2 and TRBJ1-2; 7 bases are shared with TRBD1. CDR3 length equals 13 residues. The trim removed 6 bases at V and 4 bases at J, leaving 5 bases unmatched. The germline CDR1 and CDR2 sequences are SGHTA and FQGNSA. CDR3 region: CASSPGTVYGYTF. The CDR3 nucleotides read TGTGCCAGCAGTCCCGGGACAGTCTATGGCTACACCTTC.

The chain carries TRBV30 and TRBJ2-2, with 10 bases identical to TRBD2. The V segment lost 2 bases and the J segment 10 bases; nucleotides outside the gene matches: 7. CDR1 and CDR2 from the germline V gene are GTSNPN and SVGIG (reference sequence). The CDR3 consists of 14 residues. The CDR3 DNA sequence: TGTGCCTGGAGTCGACCGGGACTAGCGTTGGAGCTGTTTTTT. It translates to CAWSRPGLALELFF. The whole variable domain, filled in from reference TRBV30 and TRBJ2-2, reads SQTIHQWPATLVQPVGSPLSLECTVEGTSNPNLYWYRQAAGRGLQLLFYSVGIGQISSEVPQNLSASRPQDRQFILSSKKLLLSDSGFYLCAWSRPGLALELFFGEGSRLTVL.

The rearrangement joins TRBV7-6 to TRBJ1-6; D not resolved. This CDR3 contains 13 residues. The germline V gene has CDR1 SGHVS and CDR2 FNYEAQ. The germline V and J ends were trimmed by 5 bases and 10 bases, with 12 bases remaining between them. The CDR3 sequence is CASSLSAGSPLHF. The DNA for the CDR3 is TGTGCCAGCAGCCTATCGGCGGGATCACCCCTCCACTTT.

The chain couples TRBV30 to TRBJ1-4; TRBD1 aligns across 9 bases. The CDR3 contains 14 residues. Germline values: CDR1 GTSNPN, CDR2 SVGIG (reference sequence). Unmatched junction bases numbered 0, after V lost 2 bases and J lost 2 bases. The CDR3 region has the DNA TGTGCCTGGAGTACAGGGGGCACTAATGAAAAACTGTTTTTT. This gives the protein CAWSTGGTNEKLFF.

The CDR3, as DNA: TGTGCCAGCAGTGCATACATGGATACGCAGTATTTT. Amino acids: CASSAYMDTQYF. The chain joins TRBV27 to TRBJ2-3; D is undetermined. V gave up 5 bases and J gave up 6 bases, with 9 bases separating them. The CDR3 is 12 residues long. Germline V gene sequence: CDR1 MNHEY, CDR2 SMNVEV (reference sequence).